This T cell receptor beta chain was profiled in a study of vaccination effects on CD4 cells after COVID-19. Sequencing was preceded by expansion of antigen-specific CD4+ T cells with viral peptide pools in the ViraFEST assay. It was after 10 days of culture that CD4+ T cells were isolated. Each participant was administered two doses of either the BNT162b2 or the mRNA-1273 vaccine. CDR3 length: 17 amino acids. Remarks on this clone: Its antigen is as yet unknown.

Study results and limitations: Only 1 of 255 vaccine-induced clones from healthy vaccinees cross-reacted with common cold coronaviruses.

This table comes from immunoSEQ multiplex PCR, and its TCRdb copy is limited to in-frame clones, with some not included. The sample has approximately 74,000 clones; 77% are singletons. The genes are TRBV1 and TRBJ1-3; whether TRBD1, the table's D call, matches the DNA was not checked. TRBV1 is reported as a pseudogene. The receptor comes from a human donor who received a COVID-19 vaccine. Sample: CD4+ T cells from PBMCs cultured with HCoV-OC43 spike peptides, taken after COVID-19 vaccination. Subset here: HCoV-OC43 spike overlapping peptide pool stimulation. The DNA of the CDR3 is TGCACCAGCAGCCAGCCTCATTACAGGGGCGGTGGAAACACCATATATTTT. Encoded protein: CTSSQPHYRGGGNTIYF.